The 5 T cell receptor beta chains listed next were all sequenced from one sample in a study of response to subunit inactivated influenza vaccine (dated by TCRdb to the late 2010s). The library was made by RT-PCR. Sequencer: Illumina HiSeq 2500. TCRdb ran its own pipeline on the public reads, namely fastp trimming at Q25 and MiXCR clone calling, and kept in-frame beta chains. A single entry per CDR3 protein holds the most common genes and DNA from its merged rows. Here the sample has hundreds of thousands of distinct CDR3 sequences; roughly 8.2% occur a single time. Clones ranked in the top ten supply roughly 13% of the sample. Sequencing used PBMCs from blood, obtained 23 months after vaccination. All receptors derive from a man aged 45-69 years who received an inactivated influenza vaccine. Donor details come from another sample of the same person, matched by shared clones.

The sample holds many counts of this clonotype. J is TRBJ2-1 and V is TRBV5-5; D is ambiguous. V was shortened by 1 base and J by 7 bases, with 15 bases between the two germline ends. The CDR3 sequence is 15 residues long. CDR1 SGHKS and CDR2 YYEKEE come from the germline V gene (reference sequence). CDR3 sequence reads: CASSLSPFFENEQFF. The CDR3 DNA sequence: TGTGCCAGCAGCTTGTCCCCTTTCTTTGAGAATGAGCAGTTCTTC. Full variable domain (missing parts from reference TRBV5-5 and TRBJ2-1): DAGVTQSPTHLIKTRGQQVTLRCSPISGHKSVSWYQQVLGQGPQFIFQYYEKEERGRGNFPDRFSARQFPNYSSELNVNALLLGDSALYLCASSLSPFFENEQFFGPGTRLTVL.

The sample holds a few counts of this clonotype. CDR3 nucleotides: TGTGCCACCGTCGGCAGATCAACCACCTACGAGCAGTACTTC. As protein: CATVGRSTTYEQYF. The genes are TRBV7-9 and TRBJ2-7, with D unclear. The CDR3 has 14 residues. CDR1 SEHNR and CDR2 FQNEAQ come from the germline V gene (reference sequence). The germline V and J ends were trimmed by 10 bases and 2 bases, with 18 bases remaining between them.

Ten or more counts support this clonotype. The V call is TRBV2, the J call TRBJ1-1, with unresolved D. The V gene's germline CDR1 is SNHLY and CDR2 FYNNEI. V was shortened by 5 bases and J by 8 bases, with 15 bases between the two germline ends. CDR3 length equals 13 residues. Here the CDR3 DNA reads TGTGCCAGCAGTACTGGACGGGAACGGGAAGCTTTCTTT. Translation gives CASSTGREREAFF.

This clonotype was counted many times. The chain has TRBV3-1 and TRBJ2-1, with D perhaps assigned TRBD1 or TRBD2 (5 bases each). This CDR3 is built from 12 residues. Germline CDR1 and CDR2: LGHDT and YNNKEL (reference sequence). Trimming shortened V by 6 bases and J by 5 bases, and 8 bases separated the two germline ends. The CDR3 DNA is TGTGCCAGCAGGAGGGGAAACAATGAGCAGTTCTTC. Translation gives CASRRGNNEQFF.

The chain employs TRBV4-1 and TRBJ1-1, with D possibly being TRBD1 (6 bases). The CDR3 consists of 17 residues. The germline V gene has CDR1 MGHRA and CDR2 YSYEKL. The V end lost 5 bases, the J end lost 0 bases, and 19 bases lay between the germline ends. Here the CDR3 DNA reads TGCGCCAGCAGCAAAGCTGCGGGGGCGCGGATGAACACTGAAGCTTTCTTT. As protein: CASSKAAGARMNTEAFF.